Sequencing of this T cell receptor beta chain was carried out in a study of CD8 T cells in ankylosing spondylitis. For this clonotype: The antigen remains unidentified.

A quantitative 5'-RACE method, one with molecular barcodes, was used to make TCR beta libraries. TCRdb redid the calling of the 5' RACE reads with MiXCR, one entry per CDR3 protein. The sample includes 670,000 or so distinct CDR3 sequences, 15% to 20% seen only once; the top ten take 19%. Study-wide points: Disease-linked clones bore a CD8+ phenotype, appearing relatively rarely in peripheral blood. According to the report, clones linked to the disease were significantly enriched in matched synovial fluid samples taken from ankylosing spondylitis patients. Roughly eight highly homologous variants made up a TCR beta motif that seemed to typify ankylosing spondylitis blood.

Specimen: blood, either unsorted or a sorted T cell fraction (not recorded which). The receptor comes from a male donor with ankylosing spondylitis.

The CDR3 DNA reads TGCGCCAGCAGCTTGGCAGGACAGATCTACACCGGGGAGCTGTTTTTT. It encodes CASSLAGQIYTGELFF. The chain carries TRBV5-1 and TRBJ2-2, with D possibly being TRBD1 (6 bases). V shed 0 bases and J shed 3 bases, with 12 bases lying between them. The CDR3 sequence is 16 residues long. Looked up from germline, CDR1 is SGHRS and CDR2 is YFSETQ.